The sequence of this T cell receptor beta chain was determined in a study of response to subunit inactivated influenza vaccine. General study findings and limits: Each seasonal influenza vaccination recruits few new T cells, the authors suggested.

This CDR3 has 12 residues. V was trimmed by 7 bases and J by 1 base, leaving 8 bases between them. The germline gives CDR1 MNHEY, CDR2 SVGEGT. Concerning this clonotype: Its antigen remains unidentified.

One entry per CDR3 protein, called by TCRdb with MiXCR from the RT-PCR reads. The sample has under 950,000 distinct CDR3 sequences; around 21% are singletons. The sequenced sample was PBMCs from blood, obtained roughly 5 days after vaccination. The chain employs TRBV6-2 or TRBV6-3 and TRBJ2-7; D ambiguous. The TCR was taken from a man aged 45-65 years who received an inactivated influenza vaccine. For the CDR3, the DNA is TGTGCCAGCACAGGAAAGTCCTACGAGCAGTACTTC. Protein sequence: CASTGKSYEQYF.